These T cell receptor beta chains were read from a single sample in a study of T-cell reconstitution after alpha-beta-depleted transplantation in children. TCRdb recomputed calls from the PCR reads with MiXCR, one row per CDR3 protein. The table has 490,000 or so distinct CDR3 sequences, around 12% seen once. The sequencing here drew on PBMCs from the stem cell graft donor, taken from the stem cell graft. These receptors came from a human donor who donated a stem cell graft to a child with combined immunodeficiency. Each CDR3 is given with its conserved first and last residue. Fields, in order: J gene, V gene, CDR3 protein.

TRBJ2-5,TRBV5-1,CASSEGFQETQYF
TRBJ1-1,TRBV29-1,CSVAQQNTEAFF
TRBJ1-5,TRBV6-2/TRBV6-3,CASSFGGNNQPQHF
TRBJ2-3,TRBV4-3,CASSQEEREELDTQYF
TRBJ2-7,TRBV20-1,CSARTGAYEQYF
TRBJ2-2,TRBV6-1,CASRGPNTGELFF
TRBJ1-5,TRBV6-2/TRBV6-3,CASTKGQGGNQPQHF
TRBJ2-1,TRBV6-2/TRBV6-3,CASSYLDSTPYNGQFF
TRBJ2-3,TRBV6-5,CASSYRLAGVSRYTQYF
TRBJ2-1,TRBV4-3,CASSPDPDAYNEQFF
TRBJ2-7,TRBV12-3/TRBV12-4,CASTPGGGGPFEQYF
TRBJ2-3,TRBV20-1,CSARVPASGSDTQYF
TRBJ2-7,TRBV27,CASSTYRGNRYEQYF
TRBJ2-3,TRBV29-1,CSVDALGTDTQYF
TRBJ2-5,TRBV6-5,CASSYVRDTQETQYF
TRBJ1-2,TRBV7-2,CASSLEGPEGYTF
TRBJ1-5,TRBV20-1,CSAGGKADQPQHF
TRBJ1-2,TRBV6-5,CASSFGTGRDGYTF
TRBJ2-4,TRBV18,CASSQDRAAKNIQYF
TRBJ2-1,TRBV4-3,CASSQSSQGTAQFF
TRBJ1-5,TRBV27,CASSLLGLGQPQHF
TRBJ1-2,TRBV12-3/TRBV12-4,CASSLLSTGYGYTF
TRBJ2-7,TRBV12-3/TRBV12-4,CASHRGPSSYEQYF
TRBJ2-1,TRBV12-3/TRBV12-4,CASIDRGHSYNEQFF
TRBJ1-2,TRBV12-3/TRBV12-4,CASSASPANPGYTF
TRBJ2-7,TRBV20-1,CSARWQGAYEQYF
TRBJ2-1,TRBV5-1,CASSLDPAGAPVDEQFF
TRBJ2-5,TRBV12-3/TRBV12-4,CASSLMETQYF
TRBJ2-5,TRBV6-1,CASRAVGQGRETQYF
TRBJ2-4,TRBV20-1,CSASNARGENIQYF
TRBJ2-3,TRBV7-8,CASNNQGSFTDTQYF
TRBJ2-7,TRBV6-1,CASSARGGGFSYEQYF
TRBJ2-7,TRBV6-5,CASSSPGSYTYEQYF
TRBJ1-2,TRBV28,CASSLSETLNYGYTF
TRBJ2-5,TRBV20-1,CSAPRLAGEETQYF
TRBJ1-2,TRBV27,CASRLSGGTNYGYTF
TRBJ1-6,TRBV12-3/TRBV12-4,CASSWGGSPLHF
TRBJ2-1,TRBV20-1,CSALPGSIYNEQFF
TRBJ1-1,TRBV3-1,CASSQGGFGEAFF
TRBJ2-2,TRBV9,CASSVEGTGLTGELFF
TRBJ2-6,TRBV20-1,CSAPDRVWTGANVLTF
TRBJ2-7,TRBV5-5,CASSPEDSYSSYEQYF
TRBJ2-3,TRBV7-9,CASSLAPRGDTDTQYF
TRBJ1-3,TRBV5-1,CASSFGQGSGNTIYF
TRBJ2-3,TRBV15,CATSRDRKGTDTQYF
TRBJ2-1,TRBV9,CASSSNGVNEQFF
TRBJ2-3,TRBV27,CASSLSWPPRGDTQYF
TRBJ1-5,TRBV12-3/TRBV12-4,CASSFAENQPQHF
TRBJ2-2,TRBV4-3,CASSHRLVTGELFF